Sequencing of this T cell receptor beta chain was carried out in a study of T cell changes during pregnancy in multiple sclerosis. Measured with immunoSEQ multiplex PCR; TCRdb has only the in-frame clones, and not every one. The sample contains tens of thousands of clones, around 92% of which appear only once. The CDR3 sequence is 13 residues long. V was trimmed by 3 bases and J by 4 bases, leaving 10 bases between them. Germline CDR1 is MNHNS and CDR2 is SASEGT. The source material was peripheral blood. The chain uses TRBV6-1 and TRBJ2-7, with D unresolved. The clonotype was recovered from a female donor with multiple sclerosis, enrolled in a pregnancy study. CDR3 bases: TGTGCCAGCAGTGAGGATATACCTTACGAGCAGTACTTC. Its protein is CASSEDIPYEQYF.